This T cell receptor (beta chain) was found in a study of CD4 T cells in relation to SARS-CoV-2 and coronaviruses. V gave up 1 base and J gave up 5 bases; unmatched junction bases: 2. This CDR3 region has 14 residues. In germline, CDR1 is SGHRS, CDR2 YFSETQ. CD4+ T cells from unexposed donors were obtained before the COVID-19 pandemic (2011-2018). General observations from the study: About 65% of donors had memory CD4+ clonotypes crossrecognizing SARS-CoV-2 and common cold coronavirus spike.

Method: immunoSEQ multiplex PCR; TCRdb's copy keeps in-frame clones and lacks some. The data show about 65,000 clones, around 87% seen once. As concerns this clone: The antigen is undetermined.

Sequenced material: memory CD4+ T cells from PBMCs. The sequence derives from a human donor in good health. The chain employs TRBV5-1 and TRBJ2-3; TRBD2 matches at 9 bases. The CDR3 region has the DNA TGCGCCAGCAGCTTGACACTAGCGGGAGATACGCAGTATTTT. Its protein product is CASSLTLAGDTQYF.